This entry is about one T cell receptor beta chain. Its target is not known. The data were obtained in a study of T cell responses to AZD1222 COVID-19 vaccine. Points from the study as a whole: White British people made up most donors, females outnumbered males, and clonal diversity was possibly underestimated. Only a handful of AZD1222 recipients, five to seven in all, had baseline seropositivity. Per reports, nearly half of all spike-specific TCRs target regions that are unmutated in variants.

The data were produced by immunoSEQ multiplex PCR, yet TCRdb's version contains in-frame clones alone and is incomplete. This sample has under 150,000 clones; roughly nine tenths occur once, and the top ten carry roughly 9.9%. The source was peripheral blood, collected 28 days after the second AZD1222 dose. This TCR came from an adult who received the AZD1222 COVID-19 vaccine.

The CDR3 is CATSDSSRDEQFF. CDR3 DNA sequence: TGTGCCACCAGTGACTCCTCCAGGGATGAGCAGTTCTTC. The rearrangement joins TRBV24-1 to TRBJ2-1; TRBD1 is a possible D gene (5 bases). CDR3 length: 13 amino acids. Germline CDR1 is KGHDR and CDR2 is SFDVKD. Trimming removed 4 bases from V and 8 bases from J, with 11 bases in between.